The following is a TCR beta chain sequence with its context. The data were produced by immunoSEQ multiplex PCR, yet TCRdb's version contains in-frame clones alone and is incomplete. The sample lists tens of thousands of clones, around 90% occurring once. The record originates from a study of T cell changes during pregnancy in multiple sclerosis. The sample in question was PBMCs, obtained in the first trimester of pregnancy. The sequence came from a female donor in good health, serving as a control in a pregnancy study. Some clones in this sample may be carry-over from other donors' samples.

The chain's CDR3 is CASSHTTTGYNEQFF. The CDR3 DNA sequence: TGTGCCAGCAGCCACACAACTACAGGGTACAATGAGCAGTTCTTC. The chain has TRBV7-3 and TRBJ2-1; perhaps TRBD1 as D (6 bases). Deletions cut 5 bases from V and 4 bases from J, with 15 bases between. Germline CDR1 and CDR2: SGHTA and FQGTGA. This CDR3 region has 15 residues.